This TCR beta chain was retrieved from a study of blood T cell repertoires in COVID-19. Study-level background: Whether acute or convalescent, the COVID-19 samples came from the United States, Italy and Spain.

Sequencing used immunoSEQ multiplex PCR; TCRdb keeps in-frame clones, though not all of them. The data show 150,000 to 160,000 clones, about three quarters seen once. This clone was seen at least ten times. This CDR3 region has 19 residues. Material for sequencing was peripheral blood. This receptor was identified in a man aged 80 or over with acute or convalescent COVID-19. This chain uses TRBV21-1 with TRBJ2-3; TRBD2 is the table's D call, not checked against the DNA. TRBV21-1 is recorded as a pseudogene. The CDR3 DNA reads TGTGCCAGCAGCAAAGAGGGCAATCCGGGACTTACACACACAGATACGCAGTATTTT. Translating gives CASSKEGNPGLTHTDTQYF.